This T cell receptor beta chain comes out of a study of cytomegalovirus exposure and HLA in healthy donors. PCR employed 60 Vbeta and 13 Jbeta primers. The assay was immunoSEQ multiplex PCR, and TCRdb's table has in-frame clones only and misses some. The sample yields some 160,000 clones, 65% to 85% seen once. Study-level points and caveats: High sensitivity and specificity were reportedly achieved when the classifier diagnosed cytomegalovirus status. Most likely, a cluster of highly shared sequence variants arose as a sequencing artifact. More than 15,000 TCR beta sequences were associated with HLA alleles at 0.05 false discovery rate in a later analysis. Among TCR sequences, most were rare, though some public TCRs appeared in many donors.

As concerns this clone: Its antigen remains unknown.

Per the germline V gene, CDR1 is MNHNS and CDR2 is SASEGT. This CDR3 has 11 residues. Trimming pared 6 bases from V and 8 bases from J, leaving 10 bases between. Sequences were obtained from PBMCs. The rearrangement uses TRBV6-1 and TRBJ1-2, with no clear D. This clonotype originated in a male donor in good health and CMV-seronegative. CDR3 protein: CASRNGGGYTF. The CDR3 DNA reads TGTGCCAGCAGAAACGGCGGGGGCTACACCTTC.